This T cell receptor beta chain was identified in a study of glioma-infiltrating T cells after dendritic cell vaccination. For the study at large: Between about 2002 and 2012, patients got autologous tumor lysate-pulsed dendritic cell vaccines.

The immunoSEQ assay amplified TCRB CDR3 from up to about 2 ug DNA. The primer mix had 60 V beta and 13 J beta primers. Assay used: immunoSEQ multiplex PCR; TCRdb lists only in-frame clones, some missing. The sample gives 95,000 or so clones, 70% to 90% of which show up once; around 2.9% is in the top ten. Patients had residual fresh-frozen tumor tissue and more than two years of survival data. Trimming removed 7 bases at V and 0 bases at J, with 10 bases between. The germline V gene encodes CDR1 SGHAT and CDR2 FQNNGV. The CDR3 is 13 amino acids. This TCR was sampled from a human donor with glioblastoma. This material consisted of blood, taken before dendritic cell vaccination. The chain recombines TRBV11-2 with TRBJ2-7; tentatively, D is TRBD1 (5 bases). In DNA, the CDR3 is TGTGCCAGCAACCAGGGCAGCTCCTACGAGCAGTACTTC. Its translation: CASNQGSSYEQYF.